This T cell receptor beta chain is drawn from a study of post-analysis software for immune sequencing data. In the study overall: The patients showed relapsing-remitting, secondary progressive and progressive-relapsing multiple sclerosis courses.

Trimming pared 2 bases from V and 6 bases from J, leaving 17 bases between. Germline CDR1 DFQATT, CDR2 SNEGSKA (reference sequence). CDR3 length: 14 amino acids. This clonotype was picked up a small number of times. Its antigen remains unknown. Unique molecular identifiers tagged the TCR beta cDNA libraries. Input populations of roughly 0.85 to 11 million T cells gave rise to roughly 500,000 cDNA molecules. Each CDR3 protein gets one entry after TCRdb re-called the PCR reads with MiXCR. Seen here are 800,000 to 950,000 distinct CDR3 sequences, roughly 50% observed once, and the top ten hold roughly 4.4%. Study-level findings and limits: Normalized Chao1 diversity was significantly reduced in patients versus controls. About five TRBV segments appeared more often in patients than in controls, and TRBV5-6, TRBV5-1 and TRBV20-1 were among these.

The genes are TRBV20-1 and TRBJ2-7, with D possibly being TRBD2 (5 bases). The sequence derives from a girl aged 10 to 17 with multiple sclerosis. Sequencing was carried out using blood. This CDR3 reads CSARSSGIWGEQYF. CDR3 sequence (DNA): TGCAGTGCTAGATCAAGCGGAATCTGGGGCGAGCAGTACTTC.